This is a list of T cell receptor beta chains from one sample in a study of T cells in Graves' hyperthyroidism and ophthalmopathy. MiXCR was run by TCRdb on the multiplex PCR reads, yielding one entry per CDR3 protein. The data show under 700,000 distinct CDR3 sequences, with over 15% seen just once and around 18% held by the top ten. The sample taken for sequencing was blood. The source of these receptors is a young woman with Graves' hyperthyroidism. CDR3s leave out the opening cysteine and the closing phenylalanine or tryptophan. D genes are given only for firm matches. Clone size is given for some rows only: seen once, a few or many times, or a class if the clone is expanded.

TRBV20-1 | TRBD2 | . | SASGLAGAGGNEQF
TRBV7-2 | . | . | ASSLALTGKGSYEQF
TRBV7-3 | TRBD2 | . | ASSQAGGPGEQF
TRBV6-1 | TRBD1 | many | ASSEDPGQGGSPLH
TRBV9 | . | . | ASSPRLGTGELF
TRBV24-1 | TRBD2 | many | ATSESSGGRDTQY
TRBV7-9 | TRBD1 | once | ASSAQDRGQHEQY
TRBV14 | TRBD2 | . | ASSQGDYPDTQY
TRBV7-9 | . | many | ASSLSAARGELF
TRBV29-1 | TRBD1 | . | SVTGAPNQPQH
TRBV12-3/TRBV12-4 | . | few | ASSRRRGLGSVDTQY
TRBV20-1 | . | many | SARSALGSSYNEQF
TRBV20-1 | TRBD2 | few | SARNLRSSGGIQNIQY
TRBV18 | . | . | ASSKQGGYEQY
TRBV11-2 | TRBD2 | many | ASSPGLAGDWEQF
TRBV6-5 | . | many | ASSYNGVSENTEAF
TRBV6-1 | . | many | ASSPLRSNYGYT
TRBV6-1 | . | . | ASSDRQSYDQY
TRBV5-1 | TRBD2 | . | ASRDAGELNEQY
TRBV6-1 | TRBD2 | . | ASRRPLAGGNNEQF
TRBV20-1 | TRBD2 | . | SAKGLAGSTDTQY
TRBV6-1 | . | . | ASRTNLDTEAF
TRBV20-1 | . | . | SARRWGSSTDTQY
TRBV5-1 | . | . | ASSMEILGDIQETQY
TRBV24-1 | TRBD2 | many | ATSAAGPYEQY
TRBV20-1 | . | many | SARPELSFDYNEQF
TRBV28 | TRBD2 | many | ASSHSGRSYNEQF
TRBV7-9 | . | few | ASSWTVVGGGYT
TRBV19 | . | . | ASSIGFFSTGVNTEAF
TRBV13 | TRBD1 | many | ASSEGQGEYEQY
TRBV18 | . | . | ASSPPVGANSYEQY
TRBV6-5 | . | . | ASSYSNRDTEAF
TRBV5-1 | . | . | ASSLSIGTGENTIY
TRBV5-5 | . | . | ASSLAVAYPTDTQY
TRBV28 | . | once | ASSLGGIQTGELF
TRBV18 | . | . | ASSPPKVYEQF
TRBV7-8 | . | . | ASSPGVIELSNQPQH
TRBV12-3/TRBV12-4 | . | . | ASSLVLNRAGLLFYGYT
TRBV6-2/TRBV6-3 | . | many | ASHSERENEQF
TRBV20-1 | TRBD1 | once | SARTGGGGPSYEQY
TRBV12-3/TRBV12-4 | . | many | ASSPQNGGNEQF
TRBV6-1 | TRBD2 | . | ASTPGDGRYNEQF
TRBV30 | . | many | AWSVARANYGYT
TRBV7-9 | . | few | ASSPRGGLEQY
TRBV12-3/TRBV12-4 | . | . | ASSFLLDYGRREYNSPLH
TRBV12-3/TRBV12-4 | . | many | ASSLWEGQPQH
TRBV24-1 | TRBD2 | many | ATSDTGTSGNNEQF
TRBV25-1 | . | . | ASSEYGRSSYNSPLH
TRBV6-1 | . | few | ASSSRPQGNTIY